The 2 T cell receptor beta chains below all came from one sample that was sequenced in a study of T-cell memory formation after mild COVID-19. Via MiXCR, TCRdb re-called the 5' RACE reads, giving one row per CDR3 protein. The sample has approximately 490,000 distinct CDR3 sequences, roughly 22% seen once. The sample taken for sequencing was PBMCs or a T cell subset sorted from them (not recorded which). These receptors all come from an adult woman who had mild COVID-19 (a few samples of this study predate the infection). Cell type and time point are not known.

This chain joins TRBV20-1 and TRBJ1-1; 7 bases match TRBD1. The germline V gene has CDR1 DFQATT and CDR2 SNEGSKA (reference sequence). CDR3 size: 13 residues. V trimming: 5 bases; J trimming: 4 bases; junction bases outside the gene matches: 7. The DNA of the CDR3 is TGCAGTGCTCCCGACAGGGCCCCCACTGAAGCTTTCTTT. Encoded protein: CSAPDRAPTEAFF.

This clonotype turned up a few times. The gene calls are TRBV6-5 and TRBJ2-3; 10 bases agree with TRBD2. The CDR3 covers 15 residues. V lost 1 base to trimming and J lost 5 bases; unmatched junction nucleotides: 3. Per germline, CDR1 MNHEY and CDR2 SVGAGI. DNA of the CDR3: TGTGCCAGCAGTTACTGGGCTAGCGGGAGAGATACGCAGTATTTT. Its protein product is CASSYWASGRDTQYF.